A selection of T cell receptor beta chains follows, all from one sample in a study of CD8 T cells in Susac syndrome. TCRdb itself ran the immunoSEQ multiplex PCR reads through MiXCR, one entry per CDR3 protein. The sample has around 150,000 distinct CDR3 sequences; approximately 95% are singletons. Sequenced sample: CD4+ T cells from PBMCs. Receptors originate from a human donor with multiple sclerosis. Each CDR3 is given with its conserved first and last residue. Each record gives: D gene, clone size, J gene, V gene, CDR3 DNA, CDR3 protein. D genes are given only for firm matches. Not every row has a clone size; where given, it reads once, few, many or a size class.

>NA|NA|TRBJ2-7|TRBV4-2
TGTGCCAGCAGCCAAGAGGGCGAGCAGTACTTC
CASSQEGEQYF
>TRBD2|NA|TRBJ2-3|TRBV7-2
TGTGCCAGCAGCTCCACGGGGGGGCCCACAGATACGCAGTATTTT
CASSSTGGPTDTQYF
>NA|NA|TRBJ1-4|TRBV12-3/TRBV12-4
TGTGCCAGCAGTTCTTCCGGGGCCAGGGCGAATGAAAAACTGTTTTTT
CASSSSGARANEKLFF
>NA|NA|TRBJ2-1|TRBV20-1
TGCAGTGCCGAACAATTTAGTGGGAACCTATACAATGAGCAGTTCTTC
CSAEQFSGNLYNEQFF
>NA|NA|TRBJ2-5|TRBV7-9
TGTGCCAGCAGCTTAGCGGAGGTGGAGACCCAGTACTTC
CASSLAEVETQYF
>TRBD2|NA|TRBJ2-3|TRBV5-1
TGCGCCAGCAGCTTGGTGGTAGCGGGAGGATTCACAGATACGCAGTATTTT
CASSLVVAGGFTDTQYF
>TRBD2|NA|TRBJ2-3|TRBV7-2
TGTGCCAGCAGCTTAGCTGGGACTAGCGGGGGCCAAGGGTATACGCAGTATTTT
CASSLAGTSGGQGYTQYF
>TRBD1|NA|TRBJ2-2|TRBV28
TGTGCCAGCAGTTTACCGGGACAGGGGACCACCGGGGAGCTGTTTTTT
CASSLPGQGTTGELFF
>TRBD2|NA|TRBJ2-2|TRBV24-1
TGTGCCACCAGTGATGCGGGACTAGCGGGATCGGGCACCGGGGAGCTGTTTTTT
CATSDAGLAGSGTGELFF
>TRBD1|NA|TRBJ1-2|TRBV9
TGTGCCAGCAGCGCGGGGACAGGGGGCGATGGCTACACCTTC
CASSAGTGGDGYTF
>NA|once|TRBJ2-3|TRBV30
TGTGCCTGGAGTGTACGAGGGCCCACAGATACGCAGTATTTT
CAWSVRGPTDTQYF
>NA|NA|TRBJ2-5|TRBV29-1
TGCAGCGTTAATTTAGCAGGCCCCCAGTACTTC
CSVNLAGPQYF
>NA|NA|TRBJ1-1|TRBV12-3/TRBV12-4
TGTGCCAGCAGTTTTGATTCCGCTAACACTGAAGCTTTCTTT
CASSFDSANTEAFF
>TRBD2|NA|TRBJ2-5|TRBV3-1
TGTGCCAGCAGCCAAGGGTTGGCTAGCGGGGGGAGTGGGACCCAGTACTTC
CASSQGLASGGSGTQYF
>TRBD1|NA|TRBJ1-1|TRBV9
TGTGCCAGCAGCCCAAGGGACAGCCAGATTGACACTGAAGCTTTCTTT
CASSPRDSQIDTEAFF
>NA|NA|TRBJ2-1|TRBV20-1
TGCAGTGCTAGAACGGCCGTCTTC
CSARTAVF
>NA|NA|TRBJ2-6|TRBV5-6
TGTGCCAGCAGACTGAGGGGGGCCAACGTCCTGACTTTC
CASRLRGANVLTF
>NA|NA|TRBJ2-7|TRBV30
TGTGCCTGGAGTGTATGGTCCCAGCACGAGCAGTACTTC
CAWSVWSQHEQYF
>NA|NA|TRBJ2-4|TRBV28
TGTGCCAGCAGTAAAATGACTAGTTTAGTGGGCATTCAGTACTTC
CASSKMTSLVGIQYF
>NA|NA|TRBJ1-1|TRBV20-1
TGCAGTGCTAGACAGGACCGGTTGAACACTGAAGCTTTCTTT
CSARQDRLNTEAFF
>NA|NA|TRBJ2-3|TRBV12-3/TRBV12-4
TGTGCCAGCAGGCGTCTCCTACTAGGGGATACGCAGTATTTT
CASRRLLLGDTQYF
>NA|NA|TRBJ2-7|TRBV3-1
TGTGCCAGCAGCCACCCTTGGACCTACGAGCAGTACTTC
CASSHPWTYEQYF
>TRBD2|NA|TRBJ2-5|TRBV6-4
TGTGCCAGCAGAAGCGGGAGGGCTCGGGAGACCCAGTACTTC
CASRSGRARETQYF
>NA|once|TRBJ2-4|TRBV12-3/TRBV12-4
TGTGCCATCACCAGGGTAGGGCGGACCATAGCCAAAAACATTCAGTACTTC
CAITRVGRTIAKNIQYF
>NA|NA|TRBJ2-1|TRBV9
TGTGCCAGCAGCGTAGTCGGTTCGGCGGGCGGTACCAATGAGCAGTTCTTC
CASSVVGSAGGTNEQFF
>TRBD2|NA|TRBJ2-7|TRBV20-1
TGCAGTGCTAGGAAGTCACTAGCGGGATACGAGCAGTACTTC
CSARKSLAGYEQYF
>NA|NA|TRBJ1-2|TRBV11-1
TGTGCCAGCAGCTCCCAACTGGGGGGAGCCCATGGCTACACCTTC
CASSSQLGGAHGYTF
>NA|NA|TRBJ1-5|TRBV12-3/TRBV12-4
TGTGCCAGCAGTGGAGGGGGGGCACCCAATCAGCCCCAGCATTTT
CASSGGGAPNQPQHF
>NA|NA|TRBJ1-2|TRBV7-9
TGTGCCAGCAGACACACCGGCCCCAACTATGGCTACACCTTC
CASRHTGPNYGYTF
>NA|NA|TRBJ2-3|TRBV6-5
TGTGCCAGCAGTGCCTACAGCGGTGGCACAGATACGCAGTATTTT
CASSAYSGGTDTQYF
>NA|once|TRBJ1-4|TRBV20-1
TGCAGTGCTAGCATTGACAGCAGTACAAATGAAAAACTGTTTTTT
CSASIDSSTNEKLFF
>NA|NA|TRBJ1-1|TRBV7-3
TGTGCCAGCAGCTTAAAGTGGAACACTGAAGCTTTCTTT
CASSLKWNTEAFF
>TRBD1|NA|TRBJ2-7|TRBV6-6
TGTGCCAGTAGGCAGGGGGCCACTTCCTACGAGCAGTACTTC
CASRQGATSYEQYF
>NA|once|TRBJ1-1|TRBV19
TGTGCCAGTAAGGGGTCGGGAGCCCTGGAGGACACTGAAGCTTTCTTT
CASKGSGALEDTEAFF
>NA|once|TRBJ2-5|TRBV9
TGTGCCAGCAGCGCACTATCAGGGCTCCAAGAGACCCAGTACTTC
CASSALSGLQETQYF
>NA|once|TRBJ1-1|TRBV24-1
TGTGCCACCAGTGAGGTCACAGCCACTGAAGCTTTCTTT
CATSEVTATEAFF
>NA|NA|TRBJ1-5|TRBV30
TGTGCCTGGAGCCAGGCCAATCAGCCCCAGCATTTT
CAWSQANQPQHF
>NA|once|TRBJ1-2|TRBV6-5
TGTGCCAGCAGTTACTCAGCAGGGCGGGGAGGCTACACCTTC
CASSYSAGRGGYTF
>NA|NA|TRBJ2-7|TRBV3-1
TGTGCCAGCAGCCTAAAGAACGAGCAGTACTTC
CASSLKNEQYF
>NA|NA|TRBJ2-7|TRBV5-1
TGCGCCAGCTTTGGCGGCCAGGGGTACTACGAGCAGTACTTC
CASFGGQGYYEQYF
>TRBD1|NA|TRBJ2-2|TRBV9
TGTGCCAGCAGCGTAGGAATAGGGGGCTCTACCGGGGAGCTGTTTTTT
CASSVGIGGSTGELFF
>NA|NA|TRBJ2-7|TRBV5-1
TGCGCCAGCAGCTTGGCCGGGGGAGCAGACTACGAGCAGTACTTC
CASSLAGGADYEQYF
>TRBD1|NA|TRBJ2-3|TRBV27
TGTGCCAGCAGTTATCGGCCGGAGGACAGGGGGAGAGATACGCAGTATTTT
CASSYRPEDRGRDTQYF
>TRBD2|NA|TRBJ2-7|TRBV3-1
TGTGCCAGCAGCCAAGGGACTAGCTACGAGCAGTACTTC
CASSQGTSYEQYF
>NA|NA|TRBJ2-7|TRBV20-1
TGCAGTGCTCGCCGGGCAGCAACCTACGAGCAGTACTTC
CSARRAATYEQYF
>TRBD1|NA|TRBJ1-2|TRBV28
TGTGCCAGCAGTACTGGGACAGGGAGGAATCGCTACACCTTC
CASSTGTGRNRYTF
>TRBD2|NA|TRBJ2-1|TRBV7-7
TGTGCTAGCAGCCCCCAAGGGGCGGGAGGCTACAATGAGCAGTTCTTC
CASSPQGAGGYNEQFF
>TRBD1|NA|TRBJ2-7|TRBV24-1
TGTGCCACCAGTGACGACAGGGGATCCTACGAGCAGTACTTC
CATSDDRGSYEQYF
>NA|NA|TRBJ1-2|TRBV6-5
TGTGCCAGCAGTCCCACGGGACGACGGGGCAACGGCTACACCTTC
CASSPTGRRGNGYTF
>NA|NA|TRBJ2-1|TRBV27
TGTGCCAGCAGTTCCCGACTTAGAGGGAGTCCCAATGAGCAGTTCTTC
CASSSRLRGSPNEQFF
>NA|NA|TRBJ1-2|TRBV5-1
TGCGCCAGCAGCTTGGAGGTCACTACTAACTATGGCTACACCTTC
CASSLEVTTNYGYTF
>NA|once|TRBJ2-7|TRBV9
TGTGCCAGCAGCGTAGTCGGCTACGAGCAGTACTTC
CASSVVGYEQYF
>NA|few|TRBJ2-7|TRBV7-2
TGTGCCAGCAGCCGACGGGACGCGCTCTACGAGCAGTACTTC
CASSRRDALYEQYF
>TRBD1|NA|TRBJ1-2|TRBV24-1
TGTGCCACCAGTGAACCGGGACAGGCATCCTATGGCTACACCTTC
CATSEPGQASYGYTF
>NA|NA|TRBJ1-4|TRBV29-1
TGCAGCGTTGTCCCACGGGGAACAACTAATGAAAAACTGTTTTTT
CSVVPRGTTNEKLFF